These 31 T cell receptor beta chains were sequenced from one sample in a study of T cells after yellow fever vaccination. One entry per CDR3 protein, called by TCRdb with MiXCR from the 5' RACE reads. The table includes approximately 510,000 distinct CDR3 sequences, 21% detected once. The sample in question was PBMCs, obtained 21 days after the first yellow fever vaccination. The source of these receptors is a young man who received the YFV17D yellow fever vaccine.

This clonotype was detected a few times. CDR3 nucleotide sequence: TGCAGTGCTAGAGATCTTAGCGGGGGCCGGTTCTACGAGCAGTACGTC. Amino acid sequence: CSARDLSGGRFYEQYV. The chain carries TRBV20-1 and TRBJ2-7; the match to TRBD2 covers 9 bases. Trimming took 0 bases from V and 3 from J; bases not matched to a gene: 9. This CDR3 has 16 amino acids. In germline, CDR1 is DFQATT, CDR2 SNEGSKA (reference sequence).

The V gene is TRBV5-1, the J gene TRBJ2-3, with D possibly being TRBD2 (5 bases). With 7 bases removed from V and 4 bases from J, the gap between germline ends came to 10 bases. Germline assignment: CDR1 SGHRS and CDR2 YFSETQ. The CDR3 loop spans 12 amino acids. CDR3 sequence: CASFGISDTQYF. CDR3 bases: TGCGCCAGCTTCGGGATTTCAGATACGCAGTATTTT.

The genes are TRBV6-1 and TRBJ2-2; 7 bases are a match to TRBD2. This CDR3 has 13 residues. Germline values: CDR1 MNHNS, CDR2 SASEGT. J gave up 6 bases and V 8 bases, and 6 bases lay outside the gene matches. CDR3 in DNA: TGTGCCAGCCTTCCTAGCGGTTCCGGGGAGCTGTTTTTT. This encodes CASLPSGSGELFF.

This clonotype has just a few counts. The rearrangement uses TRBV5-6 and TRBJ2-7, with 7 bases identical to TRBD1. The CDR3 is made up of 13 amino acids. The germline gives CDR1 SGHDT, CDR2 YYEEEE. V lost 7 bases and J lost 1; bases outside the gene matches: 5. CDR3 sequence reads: CASERTGSYEQYV. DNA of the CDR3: TGTGCCAGCGAGAGGACAGGTTCCTACGAGCAGTACGTC.

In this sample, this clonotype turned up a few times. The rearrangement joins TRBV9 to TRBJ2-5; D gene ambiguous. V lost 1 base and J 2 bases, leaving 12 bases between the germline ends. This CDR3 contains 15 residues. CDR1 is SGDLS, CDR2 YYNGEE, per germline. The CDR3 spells CASSVFSQAQETQYF. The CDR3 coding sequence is TGTGCCAGCAGCGTATTCTCGCAGGCGCAAGAGACCCAGTACTTC.

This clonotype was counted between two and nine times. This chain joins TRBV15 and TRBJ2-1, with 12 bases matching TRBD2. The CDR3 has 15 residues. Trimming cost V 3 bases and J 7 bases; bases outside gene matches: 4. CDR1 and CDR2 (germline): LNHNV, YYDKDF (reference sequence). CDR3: CATSSGLAGKNEQFF. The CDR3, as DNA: TGTGCCACCAGCAGTGGACTAGCGGGGAAGAATGAGCAGTTCTTC. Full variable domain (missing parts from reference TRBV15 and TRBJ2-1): DAMVIQNPRYQVTQFGKPVTLSCSQTLNHNVMYWYQQKSSQAPKLLFHYYDKDFNNEADTPDNFQSRRPNTSFCFLDIRSPGLGDTAMYLCATSSGLAGKNEQFFGPGTRLTVL.

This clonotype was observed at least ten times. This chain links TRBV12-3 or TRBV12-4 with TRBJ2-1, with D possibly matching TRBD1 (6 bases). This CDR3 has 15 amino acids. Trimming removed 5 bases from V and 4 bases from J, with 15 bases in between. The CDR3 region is CASSPRGFPYNEQFF. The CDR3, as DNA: TGTGCCAGCAGTCCAAGGGGGTTTCCGTACAATGAGCAGTTCTTC.

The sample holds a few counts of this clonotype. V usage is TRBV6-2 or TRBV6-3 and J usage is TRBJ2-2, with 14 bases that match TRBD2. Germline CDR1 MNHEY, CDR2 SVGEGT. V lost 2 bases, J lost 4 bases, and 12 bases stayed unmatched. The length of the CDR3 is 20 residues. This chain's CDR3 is CASSYARGLAGGFVTGELFF. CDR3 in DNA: TGTGCCAGCAGTTACGCTCGCGGACTAGCGGGGGGATTTGTCACCGGGGAGCTGTTTTTT.

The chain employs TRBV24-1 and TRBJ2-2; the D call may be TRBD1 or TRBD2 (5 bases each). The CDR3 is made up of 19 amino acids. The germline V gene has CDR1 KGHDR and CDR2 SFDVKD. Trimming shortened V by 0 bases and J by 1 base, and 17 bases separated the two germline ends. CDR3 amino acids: CATSDLGTKGTVNTGELFF. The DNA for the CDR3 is TGTGCCACCAGTGATTTGGGAACAAAAGGGACGGTGAACACCGGGGAGCTGTTTTTT.

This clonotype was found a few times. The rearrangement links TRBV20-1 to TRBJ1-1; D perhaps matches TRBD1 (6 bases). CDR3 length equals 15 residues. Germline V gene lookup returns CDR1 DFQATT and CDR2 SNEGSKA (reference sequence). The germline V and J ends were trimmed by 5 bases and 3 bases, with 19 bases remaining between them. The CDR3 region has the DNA TGCAGTGCTGGCACAGGGTCTACTTCGGACACTGAAGCTTTCTTT. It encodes CSAGTGSTSDTEAFF.

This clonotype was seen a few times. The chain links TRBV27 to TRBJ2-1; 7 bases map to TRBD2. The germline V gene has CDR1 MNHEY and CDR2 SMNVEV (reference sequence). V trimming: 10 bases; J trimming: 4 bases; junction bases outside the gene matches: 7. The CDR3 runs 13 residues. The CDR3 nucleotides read TGTGCCACCGGGGGGAGGGTGTACAATGAGCAGTTCTTC. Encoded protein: CATGGRVYNEQFF.

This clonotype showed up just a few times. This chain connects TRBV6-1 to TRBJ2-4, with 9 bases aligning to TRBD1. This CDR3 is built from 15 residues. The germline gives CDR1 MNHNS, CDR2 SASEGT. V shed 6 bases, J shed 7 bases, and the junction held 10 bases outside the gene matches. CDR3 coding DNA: TGTGCCAGCAGCAATAAGGGACAGGGTTGGAACATTCAGTACTTC. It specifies CASSNKGQGWNIQYF.

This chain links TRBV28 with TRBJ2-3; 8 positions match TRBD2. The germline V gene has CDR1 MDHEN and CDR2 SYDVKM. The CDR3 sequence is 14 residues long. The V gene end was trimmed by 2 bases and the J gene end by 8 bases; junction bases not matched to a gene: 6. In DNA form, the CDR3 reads TGTGCCAGCAGTTTAGGGGGGACTAGGCGTACGCAGTATTTT. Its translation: CASSLGGTRRTQYF.

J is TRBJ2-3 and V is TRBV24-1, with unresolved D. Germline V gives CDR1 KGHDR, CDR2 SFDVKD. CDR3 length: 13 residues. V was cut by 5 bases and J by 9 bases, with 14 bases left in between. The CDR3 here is CATSADLGATQYF. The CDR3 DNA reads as TGTGCCACCAGTGCGGATTTGGGTGCCACGCAGTATTTT.

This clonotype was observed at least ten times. The CDR3 nucleotides read TGTGCCAGCAGCTGGGGAGGGACAGATACGCAGTATTTT. This encodes CASSWGGTDTQYF. The chain employs TRBV7-9 and TRBJ2-3, with 7 positions matching TRBD2. The V gene's germline CDR1 is SEHNR and CDR2 FQNEAQ (reference sequence). V lost 4 bases, J lost 3 bases, and 1 base stayed unmatched. This CDR3 spans 13 amino acids. Full variable domain (remainder filled in from reference TRBV7-9 and TRBJ2-3): DTGVSQNPRHKITKRGQNVTFRCDPISEHNRLYWYRQTLGQGPEFLTYFQNEAQLEKSRLLSDRFSAERPKGSFSTLEIQRTEQGDSAMYLCASSWGGTDTQYFGPGTRLTVL.

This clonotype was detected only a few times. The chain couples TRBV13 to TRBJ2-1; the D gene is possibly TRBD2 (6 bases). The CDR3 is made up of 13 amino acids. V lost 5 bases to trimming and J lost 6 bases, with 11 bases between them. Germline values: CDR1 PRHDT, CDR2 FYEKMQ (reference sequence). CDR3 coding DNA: TGTGCCAGCAGCCCCAGGGACTTCAATGAGCAGTTCTTC. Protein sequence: CASSPRDFNEQFF.

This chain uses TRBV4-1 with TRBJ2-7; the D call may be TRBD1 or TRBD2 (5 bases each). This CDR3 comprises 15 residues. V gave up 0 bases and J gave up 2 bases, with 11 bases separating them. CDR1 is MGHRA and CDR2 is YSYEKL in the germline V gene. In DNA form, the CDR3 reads TGCGCCAGCAGCCAAGAGAGGGGCTTAACCTACGAGCAGTACTTC. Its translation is CASSQERGLTYEQYF.

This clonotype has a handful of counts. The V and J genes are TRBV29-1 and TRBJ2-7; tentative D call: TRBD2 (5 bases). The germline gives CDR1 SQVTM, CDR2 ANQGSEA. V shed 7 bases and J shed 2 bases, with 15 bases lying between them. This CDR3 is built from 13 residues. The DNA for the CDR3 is TGCAGCGCCGAGGGAGAAGAGACCTACGAGCAGTACTTC. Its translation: CSAEGEETYEQYF.

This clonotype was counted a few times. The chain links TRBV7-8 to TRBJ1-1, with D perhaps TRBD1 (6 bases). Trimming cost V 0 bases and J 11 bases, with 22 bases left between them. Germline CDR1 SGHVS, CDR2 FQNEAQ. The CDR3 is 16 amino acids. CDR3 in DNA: TGTGCCAGCAGCTTAGCGGGTCGGGGGGCGCATCGTGGTGCTTTCTTT. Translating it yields CASSLAGRGAHRGAFF.

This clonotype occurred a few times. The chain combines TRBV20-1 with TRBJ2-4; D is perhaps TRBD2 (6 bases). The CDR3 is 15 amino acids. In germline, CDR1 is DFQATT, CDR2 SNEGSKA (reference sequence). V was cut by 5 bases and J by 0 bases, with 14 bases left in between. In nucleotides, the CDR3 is TGCAGTGCTCCACCCGGGGGACTAGCCAAAAACATTCAGTACTTC. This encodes CSAPPGGLAKNIQYF.

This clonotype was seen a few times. The CDR3 sequence: CSVEGYQTKDQETQYF. CDR3 DNA: TGCAGCGTTGAAGGGTACCAGACAAAGGATCAAGAGACCCAGTACTTC. The chain is built from TRBV29-1 and TRBJ2-5, with no clear D. This CDR3 has 16 residues. Germline V lookup: CDR1 SQVTM, CDR2 ANQGSEA. V lost 1 base and J lost 2, with 17 bases in between.

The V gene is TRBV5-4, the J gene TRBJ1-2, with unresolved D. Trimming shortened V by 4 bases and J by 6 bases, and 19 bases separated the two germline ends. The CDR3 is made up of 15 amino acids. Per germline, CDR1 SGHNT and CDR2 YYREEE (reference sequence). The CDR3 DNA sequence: TGTGCCAGCAGCACACCCCAGGTTGGGGTTCATGGCTACACCTTC. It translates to CASSTPQVGVHGYTF. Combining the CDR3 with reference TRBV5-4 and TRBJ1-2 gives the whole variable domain ETGVTQSPTHLIKTRGQQVTLRCSSQSGHNTVSWYQQALGQGPQFIFQYYREEENGRGNFPPRFSGLQFPNYSSELNVNALELDDSALYLCASSTPQVGVHGYTFGSGTRLTVV.

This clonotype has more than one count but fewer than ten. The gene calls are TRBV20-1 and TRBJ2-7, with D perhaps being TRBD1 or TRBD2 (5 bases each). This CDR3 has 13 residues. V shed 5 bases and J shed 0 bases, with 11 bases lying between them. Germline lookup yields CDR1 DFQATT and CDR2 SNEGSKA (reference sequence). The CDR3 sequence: CSAGGRSSYEQYF. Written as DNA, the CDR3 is TGCAGTGCTGGGGGACGGAGCTCCTACGAGCAGTACTTC.

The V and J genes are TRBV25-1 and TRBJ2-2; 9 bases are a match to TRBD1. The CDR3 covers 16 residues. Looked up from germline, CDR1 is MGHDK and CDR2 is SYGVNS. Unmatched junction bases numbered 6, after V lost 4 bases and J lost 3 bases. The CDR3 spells CASSADRGMDTGELFF. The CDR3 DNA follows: TGTGCCAGCAGTGCGGACAGGGGTATGGACACCGGGGAGCTGTTTTTT.

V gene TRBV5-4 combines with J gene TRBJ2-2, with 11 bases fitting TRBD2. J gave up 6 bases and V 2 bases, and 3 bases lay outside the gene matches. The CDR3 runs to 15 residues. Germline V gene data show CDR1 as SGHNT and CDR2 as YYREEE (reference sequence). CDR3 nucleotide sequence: TGTGCCAGCAGCTTCGGACTAGCGGGTTCCGGGGAGCTGTTTTTT. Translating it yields CASSFGLAGSGELFF.

The CDR3 is CASSEQSGGGETQYF. For the CDR3, the DNA is TGTGCCAGCAGCGAGCAAAGCGGGGGCGGGGAGACCCAGTACTTC. V gene TRBV7-2 combines with J gene TRBJ2-5, with 8 bases matching TRBD2. Germline CDR1 and CDR2: SGHTA and FQGNSA. V was clipped by 5 bases and J by 5 bases; unmatched bases: 10. This CDR3 has 15 amino acids.

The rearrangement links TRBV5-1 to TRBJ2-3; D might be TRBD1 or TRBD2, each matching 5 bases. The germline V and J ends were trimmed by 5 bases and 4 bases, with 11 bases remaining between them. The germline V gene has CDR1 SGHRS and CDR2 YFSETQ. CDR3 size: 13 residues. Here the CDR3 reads CASRITGPDTQYF. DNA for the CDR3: TGCGCCAGCAGGATAACGGGACCAGATACGCAGTATTTT.

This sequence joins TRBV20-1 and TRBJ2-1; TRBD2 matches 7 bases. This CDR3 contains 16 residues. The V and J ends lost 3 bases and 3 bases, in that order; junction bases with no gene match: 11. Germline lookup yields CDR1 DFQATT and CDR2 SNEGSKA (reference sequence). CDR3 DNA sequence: TGCAGTGCTAGGGATATAGCGGGTTTTAACTACAATGAGCAGTTCTTC. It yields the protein CSARDIAGFNYNEQFF.

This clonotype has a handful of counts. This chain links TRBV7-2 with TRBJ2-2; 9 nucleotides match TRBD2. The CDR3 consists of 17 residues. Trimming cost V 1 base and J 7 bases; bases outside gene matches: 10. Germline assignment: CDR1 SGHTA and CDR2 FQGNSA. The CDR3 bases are TGTGCCAGCAGCTTAGGGCGGGGGGGGCCGTCCGACGGGGAGCTGTTTTTT. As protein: CASSLGRGGPSDGELFF.

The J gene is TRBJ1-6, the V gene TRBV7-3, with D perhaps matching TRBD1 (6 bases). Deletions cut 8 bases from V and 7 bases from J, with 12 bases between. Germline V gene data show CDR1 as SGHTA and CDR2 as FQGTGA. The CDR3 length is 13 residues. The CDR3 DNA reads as TGTGCCAGCGCTGGACAGATGAATTCACCCCTCCACTTT. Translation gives CASAGQMNSPLHF.

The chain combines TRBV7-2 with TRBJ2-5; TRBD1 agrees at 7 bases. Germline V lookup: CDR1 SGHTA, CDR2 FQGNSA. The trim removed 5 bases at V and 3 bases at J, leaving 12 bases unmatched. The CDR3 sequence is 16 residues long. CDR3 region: CASSNYYRDRKETQYF. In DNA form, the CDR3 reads TGTGCCAGCAGCAACTACTACCGGGACAGAAAAGAGACCCAGTACTTC.